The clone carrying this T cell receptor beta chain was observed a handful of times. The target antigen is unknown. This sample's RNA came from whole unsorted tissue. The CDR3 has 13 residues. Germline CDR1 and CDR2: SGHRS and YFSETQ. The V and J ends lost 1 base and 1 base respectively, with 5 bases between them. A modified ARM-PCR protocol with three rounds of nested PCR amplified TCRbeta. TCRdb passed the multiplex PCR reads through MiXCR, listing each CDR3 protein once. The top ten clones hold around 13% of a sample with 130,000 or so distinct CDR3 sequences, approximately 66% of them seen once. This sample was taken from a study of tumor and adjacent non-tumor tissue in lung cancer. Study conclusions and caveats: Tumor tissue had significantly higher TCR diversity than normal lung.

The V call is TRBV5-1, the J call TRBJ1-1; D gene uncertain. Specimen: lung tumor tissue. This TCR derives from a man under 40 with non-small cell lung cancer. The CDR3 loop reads CASSLMGNTEAFF. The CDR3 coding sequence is TGCGCCAGCAGCTTGATGGGGAACACTGAAGCTTTCTTT. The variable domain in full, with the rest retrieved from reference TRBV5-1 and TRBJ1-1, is KAGVTQTPRYLIKTRGQQVTLSCSPISGHRSVSWYQQTPGQGLQFLFEYFSETQRNKGNFPGRFSGRQFSNSRSEMNVSTLELGDSALYLCASSLMGNTEAFFGQGTRLTVV.